The 32 T cell receptor beta chains reported below all come from one sample, sequenced in a study of T cells in Graves' hyperthyroidism and ophthalmopathy. RNA transcripts yielded amplified TCR beta CDR3 regions. HTBI primers were employed in a first-round RT-PCR of the TCR CDR3. A single record per CDR3 protein comes from TCRdb applying MiXCR to the multiplex PCR reads. The table records approximately 420,000 distinct CDR3 sequences, roughly 15% of them present only once. Specimen: blood. The receptors originated from a woman aged 18-29 years with Graves' hyperthyroidism.

Many counts were recorded for this clonotype. This CDR3 is CASSAGGDSYEQYF. Here the CDR3 DNA reads TGTGCCAGCAGCGCCGGCGGGGACTCCTACGAGCAGTACTTC. The chain recombines TRBV5-6 with TRBJ2-7, with a tentative D call TRBD2 (6 bases). The CDR3 loop spans 14 amino acids. CDR1 is SGHDT, CDR2 YYEEEE, per germline. V gave up 4 bases and J gave up 0 bases, with 11 bases separating them.

This clonotype has a count of ten or more. The genes are TRBV2 and TRBJ2-3, with D perhaps TRBD1 (5 bases). The length of the CDR3 is 14 residues. Germline lookup yields CDR1 SNHLY and CDR2 FYNNEI. V lost 3 bases and J 5 bases, leaving 12 bases between the germline ends. CDR3 coding DNA: TGTGCCAGCAGTGACTTTGGGGCCGGAGATACGCAGTATTTT. This sequence encodes CASSDFGAGDTQYF.

This clonotype has ten or more counts. This chain uses TRBV12-3 or TRBV12-4 with TRBJ2-3; perhaps TRBD2 as D (6 bases). V was clipped by 6 bases and J by 2 bases, with 12 bases between them. The CDR3 loop spans 14 amino acids. Written as DNA, the CDR3 is TGTGCCAGCAGCGTCGGCGGGGACACAGATACGCAGTATTTT. Protein sequence: CASSVGGDTDTQYF.

This clonotype was counted ten times or more. The V and J genes are TRBV6-4 and TRBJ2-2; 10 bases line up with TRBD2. Germline CDR1 is MRHNA and CDR2 is SNTAGT. V was clipped by 5 bases and J by 3 bases; unmatched bases: 0. The CDR3 runs to 14 residues. This CDR3 reads CASSSGRDTGELFF. CDR3 DNA: TGTGCCAGCAGTAGCGGGAGGGACACCGGGGAGCTGTTTTTT.

Many counts were recorded for this clonotype. The chain uses TRBV5-1 and TRBJ1-2, with TRBD1 identical over 8 bases. The CDR3 consists of 13 residues. The germline V gene has CDR1 SGHRS and CDR2 YFSETQ. Trimming at V came to 1 base and at J to 8 bases, leaving 4 bases not matched to a gene. CDR3 sequence: CASSLYRGSGYTF. The CDR3 coding sequence is TGCGCCAGCAGCTTGTACAGGGGGAGCGGCTACACCTTC. Supplemented by reference TRBV5-1 and TRBJ1-2, the full variable domain reads KAGVTQTPRYLIKTRGQQVTLSCSPISGHRSVSWYQQTPGQGLQFLFEYFSETQRNKGNFPGRFSGRQFSNSRSEMNVSTLELGDSALYLCASSLYRGSGYTFGSGTRLTVV.

At least ten counts were recorded for this clonotype. This chain connects TRBV6-1 to TRBJ2-3; perhaps TRBD2 as D (6 bases). V dropped 7 bases and J dropped 2 bases, with 10 bases sitting between them. CDR1 and CDR2 from the germline V gene are MNHNS and SASEGT. CDR3 size: 13 residues. CDR3 coding DNA: TGTGCCAGCAAGGGGACTCCCACAGATACGCAGTATTTT. Translated: CASKGTPTDTQYF.

This clonotype was seen at least ten times. V gene TRBV20-1 combines with J gene TRBJ1-4, with a weak D call TRBD1 (5 bases). Looked up from germline, CDR1 is DFQATT and CDR2 is SNEGSKA (reference sequence). There are 15 residues in the CDR3. Trimming took 3 bases from V and 5 from J, leaving 16 bases between them. CDR3 sequence: CSARRLGGGNEKLFF. The CDR3 nucleotides are TGCAGTGCTAGGAGGCTGGGCGGGGGAAATGAAAAACTGTTTTTT.

This clonotype showed up many times. In DNA form, the CDR3 reads TGCGCCAGCAGCTTGCAGGCGGGAGGGTCAGATACGCAGTATTTT. Translating it yields CASSLQAGGSDTQYF. The rearrangement links TRBV5-1 to TRBJ2-3; TRBD2 matches at 9 bases. Germline values: CDR1 SGHRS, CDR2 YFSETQ. V shed 1 base and J 4 bases; nucleotides not matched to a gene: 4. The CDR3 loop spans 15 amino acids.

This clonotype was recorded many times. V is TRBV12-5 and J is TRBJ2-5; 11 bases are a match to TRBD2. V lost 5 bases to trimming and J lost 4 bases; unmatched junction nucleotides: 3. The CDR3 loop spans 14 amino acids. Germline V gene lookup returns CDR1 LGHNT and CDR2 FRNRAP. CDR3 region: CASGLGLAGETQYF. CDR3 bases: TGTGCTAGTGGTCTCGGACTAGCGGGAGAGACCCAGTACTTC.

This clonotype was counted many times. The V and J genes are TRBV6-2 or TRBV6-3 and TRBJ1-1; no clear D gene. Per germline, CDR1 MNHEY and CDR2 SVGEGT. The CDR3 is 14 residues long. V shed 6 bases and J shed 4 bases, with 15 bases lying between them. CDR3 sequence: CASSWRPGGTEAFF. In DNA form, the CDR3 reads TGTGCCAGCAGCTGGAGGCCAGGAGGCACTGAAGCTTTCTTT.

In the case of this clonotype: An end of the junction does not agree with germline; a read error may underlie this. This CDR3 is CVSSQSRWGGNTIYF. In nucleotides, the CDR3 is TGTGTCAGCAGCCAATCCAGATGGGGTGGAAACACCATATATTTT. The chain uses TRBV16 and TRBJ1-3; no clear D. CDR3 length equals 15 residues. Germline CDR1 reads KGHSY; CDR2 reads FQNENV.

This clonotype was counted between two and nine times. The chain combines TRBV27 with TRBJ2-6; D is ambiguous. The CDR3 has 14 amino acids. V gave up 4 bases and J gave up 0 bases, with 4 bases separating them. Germline-derived CDR1 and CDR2 are MNHEY and SMNVEV (reference sequence). CDR3 residues: CASSSYSGANVLTF. The CDR3 coding sequence is TGTGCCAGCAGTTCTTACTCTGGGGCCAACGTCCTGACTTTC.

V usage is TRBV15 and J usage is TRBJ2-5; D unresolved. Germline V gives CDR1 LNHNV, CDR2 YYDKDF (reference sequence). The V end was cut by 3 bases, the J end by 2 bases, with 7 bases between. The length of the CDR3 is 13 residues. This CDR3 reads CATSRVDQETQYF. DNA for the CDR3: TGTGCCACCAGCAGGGTGGATCAAGAGACCCAGTACTTC.

This clonotype was detected ten times or more. The genes are TRBV7-2 and TRBJ2-7, with D possibly being TRBD1 or TRBD2 (5 bases each). Looked up from germline, CDR1 is SGHTA and CDR2 is FQGNSA. This CDR3 region has 15 residues. Between the trimmed V and J ends, which lost 6 bases and 0 bases, there was a span of 15 bases. In nucleotides, the CDR3 is TGTGCCAGCAGGGGGGATCTCTCGAGCTCCTACGAGCAGTACTTC. It translates to CASRGDLSSSYEQYF.

This clonotype was seen more than once but under ten times. This chain uses TRBV10-1 with TRBJ2-5, with D perhaps matching TRBD1 or TRBD2 (7 bases each). This CDR3 is built from 15 residues. The germline V and J ends were trimmed by 2 bases and 3 bases, with 13 bases remaining between them. Germline lookup yields CDR1 WNHNN and CDR2 SYGVQD (reference sequence). CDR3 loop: CASSEGSGGEETQYF. The CDR3 coding sequence is TGCGCCAGCAGTGAGGGGTCAGGGGGGGAAGAGACCCAGTACTTC.

The chain combines TRBV7-3 with TRBJ2-5; D is perhaps TRBD2 (6 bases). The ends were cut back, 1 base at V and 2 bases at J, with 8 bases in the middle. CDR3 length: 14 amino acids. Looked up from germline, CDR1 is SGHTA and CDR2 is FQGTGA. The CDR3 bases are TGTGCCAGCAGCTTAATAGGAGGGCAAGAGACCCAGTACTTC. As protein: CASSLIGGQETQYF.

In its sample, this clonotype was seen many times. The chain carries TRBV2 and TRBJ2-3; 9 bases fit TRBD2. V trimming: 1 base; J trimming: 4 bases; junction bases outside the gene matches: 6. This CDR3 spans 16 amino acids. From germline, CDR1 is SNHLY and CDR2 FYNNEI. The CDR3 sequence is CASSEGSLAGADTQYF. CDR3 DNA sequence: TGTGCCAGCAGTGAAGGTTCACTAGCGGGTGCAGATACGCAGTATTTT.

This clonotype was seen at least ten times. The chain has TRBV11-1 and TRBJ2-3; D is perhaps TRBD2 (6 bases). The CDR3 totals 15 residues. V was cut by 1 base and J by 1 base, with 9 bases left in between. Germline V CDR1 and CDR2: SGHAT, FQDESV (reference sequence). CDR3 residues: CASSLGSGGTDTQYF. CDR3 coding DNA: TGTGCCAGCAGCTTAGGGTCGGGAGGCACAGATACGCAGTATTTT.

This clonotype has just a few counts. The chain carries TRBV5-1 and TRBJ2-2; maybe TRBD2 (6 bases). The CDR3 contains 16 residues. The V end lost 4 bases, the J end lost 2 bases, and 15 bases lay between the germline ends. Germline loops: CDR1 SGHRS, CDR2 YFSETQ. CDR3 bases: TGCGCCAGCAGCCCCTATGTGACTAGTAACACCGGGGAGCTGTTTTTT. Amino acid sequence: CASSPYVTSNTGELFF.

This clonotype was seen only a few times. The V call is TRBV19, the J call TRBJ2-1; D unclear. The V gene's germline CDR1 is LNHDA and CDR2 SQIVND (reference sequence). The CDR3 contains 15 residues. V gave up 7 bases and J gave up 0 bases, with 13 bases separating them. CDR3 sequence: CASTDRRSSYNEQFF. DNA of the CDR3: TGTGCCAGTACCGATCGTCGGAGCTCCTACAATGAGCAGTTCTTC.

At least ten counts were recorded for this clonotype. V gene TRBV14 combines with J gene TRBJ2-3; D possibly corresponds to TRBD1 (6 bases). This CDR3 comprises 16 residues. Per germline, CDR1 SGHDN and CDR2 FVKESK. Trimming took 0 bases from V and 2 from J, leaving 12 bases between them. The CDR3 region has the DNA TGTGCCAGCAGCCAAGATTCAGGGGCCTTCACAGATACGCAGTATTTT. Translating it yields CASSQDSGAFTDTQYF. The variable domain in full, with the rest retrieved from reference TRBV14 and TRBJ2-3, is EAGVTQFPSHSVIEKGQTVTLRCDPISGHDNLYWYRRVMGKEIKFLLHFVKESKQDESGMPNNRFLAERTGGTYSTLKVQPAELEDSGVYFCASSQDSGAFTDTQYFGPGTRLTVL.

This clonotype was observed a handful of times. The gene calls are TRBV19 and TRBJ2-5; the D is unclear. The V gene lost 3 bases and the J gene lost 2 bases, with 10 bases spanning the gap. The CDR3 has 14 amino acids. Germline V gives CDR1 LNHDA, CDR2 SQIVND (reference sequence). For the CDR3, the DNA is TGTGCCAGTAGTATTCAGGCCTTACAAGAGACCCAGTACTTC. Translated: CASSIQALQETQYF.

This clonotype has at least ten counts. J is TRBJ2-3 and V is TRBV12-3 or TRBV12-4, with 7 bases identical to TRBD2. This CDR3 is built from 15 residues. Unmatched junction bases numbered 11, after V lost 5 bases and J lost 6 bases. In nucleotides, the CDR3 is TGTGCCAGCAGTCCCTCGGGAGGCCTGGTGGATACGCAGTATTTT. It encodes CASSPSGGLVDTQYF.

Comments on this clonotype: A read error may explain this, as a much larger clone is one base away. The genes are TRBV18 and TRBJ1-4, with TRBD1 identical over 7 bases. Germline V gives CDR1 KGHSH, CDR2 LQKENI. The CDR3 length is 15 residues. CDR3 loop: CVSSPGGQVGEKLFF. The CDR3 coding sequence is TGTGTCAGCTCACCTGGTGGACAGGTTGGAGAAAAACTGTTTTTT. The whole variable domain, filled in from reference TRBV18 and TRBJ1-4, reads NAGVMQNPRHLVRRRGQEARLRCSPMKGHSHVYWYRQLPEEGLKFMVYLQKENIIDESGMPKERFSAEFPKEGPSILRIQQVVRGDSAAYFCVSSPGGQVGEKLFFGSGTQLSVL.

This clonotype appeared many times. The chain has TRBV20-1 and TRBJ2-1, with a possible D match to TRBD2 (5 bases). CDR1 is DFQATT and CDR2 is SNEGSKA in the germline V gene (reference sequence). The CDR3 length is 14 residues. With 6 bases removed from V and 2 bases from J, the gap between germline ends came to 14 bases. The CDR3 region is CSADLAAAYNEQFF. The CDR3 DNA sequence: TGCAGTGCGGATCTAGCTGCCGCCTACAATGAGCAGTTCTTC.

The gene calls are TRBV30 and TRBJ1-1; D call uncertain. CDR3 length: 12 residues. In germline, CDR1 is GTSNPN, CDR2 SVGIG (reference sequence). V dropped 5 bases and J dropped 1 base, with 8 bases sitting between them. The CDR3 coding sequence is TGTGCCTGGGGATCAGGGAACACTGAAGCTTTCTTT. This translates into CAWGSGNTEAFF.

This sequence joins TRBV2 and TRBJ2-1, with a tentative D call TRBD2 (6 bases). V lost 8 bases, J lost 8 bases, and 19 bases lay in between. The germline gives CDR1 SNHLY, CDR2 FYNNEI. CDR3 length: 14 amino acids. Here the CDR3 reads CASAPARGGHEQFF. CDR3 coding DNA: TGTGCCAGCGCGCCCGCTAGGGGAGGACATGAGCAGTTCTTC.

This clonotype was seen only a few times. J is TRBJ2-7 and V is TRBV12-3 or TRBV12-4; tentatively, D is TRBD2 (5 bases). V dropped 3 bases and J dropped 3 bases, with 12 bases sitting between them. This CDR3 is 14 amino acids long. CDR3 region: CASSLSLAVYEQYF. The CDR3 DNA follows: TGTGCCAGCAGTTTGAGCCTAGCAGTCTACGAGCAGTACTTC.

This clonotype has a count of ten or more. The chain links TRBV29-1 to TRBJ1-1, with 8 positions matching TRBD1. In germline, CDR1 is SQVTM, CDR2 ANQGSEA. CDR3 length equals 14 residues. The trim removed 5 bases at V and 3 bases at J, leaving 8 bases unmatched. CDR3 in amino acids: CSVTRGLMDTEAFF. The CDR3 DNA reads TGCAGCGTTACCAGGGGGCTTATGGACACTGAAGCTTTCTTT.

This clonotype appeared many times. This sequence joins TRBV30 and TRBJ2-2; D gene uncertain. Germline values: CDR1 GTSNPN, CDR2 SVGIG (reference sequence). CDR3 length: 13 amino acids. V lost 8 bases, J lost 0 bases, and 10 bases lay in between. CDR3 bases: TGTGCCGCTTACCCATCGAACACCGGGGAGCTGTTTTTT. Translating gives CAAYPSNTGELFF.

This clonotype appeared many times. This chain joins TRBV29-1 and TRBJ2-5; possibly TRBD1 or TRBD2 for D (5 bases each). Deletions cut 6 bases from V and 5 bases from J, with 16 bases between. There are 13 residues in the CDR3. Germline V lookup: CDR1 SQVTM, CDR2 ANQGSEA. The CDR3 region is CSVGTKFGETQYF. In DNA form, the CDR3 reads TGCAGCGTCGGGACGAAGTTCGGGGAGACCCAGTACTTC.

This clonotype was seen repeatedly, ten times or more. This chain uses TRBV27 with TRBJ2-2; 7 positions match TRBD1. The germline V gene has CDR1 MNHEY and CDR2 SMNVEV (reference sequence). The CDR3 is 15 amino acids. Trimming cost V 6 bases and J 3 bases; bases outside gene matches: 7. CDR3 in DNA: TGTGCCAGCAGCCAAGGGGGCGGTTACACCGGGGAGCTGTTTTTT. It specifies CASSQGGGYTGELFF.